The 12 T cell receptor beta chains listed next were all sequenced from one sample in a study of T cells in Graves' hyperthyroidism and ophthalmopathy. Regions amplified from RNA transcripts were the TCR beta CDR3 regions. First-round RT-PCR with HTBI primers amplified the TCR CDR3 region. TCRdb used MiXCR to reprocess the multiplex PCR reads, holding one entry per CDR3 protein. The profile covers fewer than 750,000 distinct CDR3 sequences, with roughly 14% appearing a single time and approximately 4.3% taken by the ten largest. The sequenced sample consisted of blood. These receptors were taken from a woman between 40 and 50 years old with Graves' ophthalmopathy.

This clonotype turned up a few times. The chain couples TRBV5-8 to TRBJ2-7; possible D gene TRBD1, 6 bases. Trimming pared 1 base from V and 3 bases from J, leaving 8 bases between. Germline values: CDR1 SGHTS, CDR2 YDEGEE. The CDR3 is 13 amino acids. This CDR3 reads CASSLIRGYEQYF. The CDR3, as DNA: TGTGCCAGCAGCTTGATCAGGGGCTACGAGCAGTACTTC.

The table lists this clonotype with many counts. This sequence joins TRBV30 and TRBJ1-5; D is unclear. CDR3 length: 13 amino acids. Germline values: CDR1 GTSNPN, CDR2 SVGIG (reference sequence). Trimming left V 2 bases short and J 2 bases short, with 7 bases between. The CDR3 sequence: CAWSNGGNQPQHF. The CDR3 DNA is TGTGCCTGGAGTAACGGGGGCAATCAGCCCCAGCATTTT.

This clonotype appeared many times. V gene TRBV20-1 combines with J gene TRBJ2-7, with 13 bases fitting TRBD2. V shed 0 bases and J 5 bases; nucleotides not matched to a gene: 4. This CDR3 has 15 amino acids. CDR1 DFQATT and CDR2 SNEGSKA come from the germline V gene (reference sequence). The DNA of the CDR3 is TGCAGTGCTAGAGATTGGACTAGCGGGAGCAACGAGCAGTACTTC. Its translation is CSARDWTSGSNEQYF.

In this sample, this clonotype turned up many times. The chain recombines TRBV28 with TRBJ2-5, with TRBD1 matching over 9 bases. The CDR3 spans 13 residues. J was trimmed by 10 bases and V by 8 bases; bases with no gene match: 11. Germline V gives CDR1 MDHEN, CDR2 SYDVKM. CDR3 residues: CASRQGGLQDQYF. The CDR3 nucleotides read TGTGCCAGCCGACAGGGGGGCCTACAGGACCAGTACTTC.

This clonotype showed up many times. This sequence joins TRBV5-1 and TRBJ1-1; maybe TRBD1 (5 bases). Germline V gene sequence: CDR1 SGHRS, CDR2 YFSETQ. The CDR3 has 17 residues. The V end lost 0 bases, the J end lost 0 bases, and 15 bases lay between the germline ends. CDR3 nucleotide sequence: TGCGCCAGCAGCTTGGAAGGGGCCGGACCCATGAACACTGAAGCTTTCTTT. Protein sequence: CASSLEGAGPMNTEAFF.

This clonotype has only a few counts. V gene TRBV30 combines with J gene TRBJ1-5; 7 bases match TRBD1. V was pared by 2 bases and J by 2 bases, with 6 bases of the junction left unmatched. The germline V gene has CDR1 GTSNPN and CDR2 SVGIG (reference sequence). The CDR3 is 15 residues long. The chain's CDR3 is CAWSTGTGGNQPQHF. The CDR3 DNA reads TGTGCCTGGAGTACGGGAACAGGGGGCAATCAGCCCCAGCATTTT.

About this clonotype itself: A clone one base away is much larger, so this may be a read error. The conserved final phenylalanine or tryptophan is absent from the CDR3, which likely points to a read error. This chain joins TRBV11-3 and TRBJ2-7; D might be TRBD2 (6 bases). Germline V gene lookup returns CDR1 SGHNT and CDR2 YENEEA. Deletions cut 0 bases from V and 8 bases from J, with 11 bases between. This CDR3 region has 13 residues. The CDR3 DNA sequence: TGTGCCAGCAGCTTAGATCAGGAGGGGAAGCAGTACTCC. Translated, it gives CASSLDQEGKQYS.

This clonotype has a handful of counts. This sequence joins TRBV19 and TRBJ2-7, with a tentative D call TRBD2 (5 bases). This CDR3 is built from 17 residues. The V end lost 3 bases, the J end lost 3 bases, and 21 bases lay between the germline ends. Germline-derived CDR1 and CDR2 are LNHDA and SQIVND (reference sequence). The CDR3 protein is CASSIGGLSRPFYEQYF. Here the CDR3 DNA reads TGTGCCAGTAGTATTGGTGGACTCTCTCGGCCCTTCTACGAGCAGTACTTC.

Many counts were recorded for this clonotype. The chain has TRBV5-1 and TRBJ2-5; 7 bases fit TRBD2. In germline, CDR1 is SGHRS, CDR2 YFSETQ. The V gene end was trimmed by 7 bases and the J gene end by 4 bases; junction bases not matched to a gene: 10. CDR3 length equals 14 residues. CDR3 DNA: TGCGCCAGCGCCCCGCCGCGGGGGACAGAGACCCAGTACTTC. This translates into CASAPPRGTETQYF. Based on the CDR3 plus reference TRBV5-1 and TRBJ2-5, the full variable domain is KAGVTQTPRYLIKTRGQQVTLSCSPISGHRSVSWYQQTPGQGLQFLFEYFSETQRNKGNFPGRFSGRQFSNSRSEMNVSTLELGDSALYLCASAPPRGTETQYFGPGTRLLVL.

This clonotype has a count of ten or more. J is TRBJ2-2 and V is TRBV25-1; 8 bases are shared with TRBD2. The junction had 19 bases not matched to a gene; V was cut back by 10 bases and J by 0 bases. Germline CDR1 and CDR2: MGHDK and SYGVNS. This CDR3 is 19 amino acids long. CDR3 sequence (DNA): TGTGCCACCACCGGGGGGGGGGACAAAAAAGGGGCGAACACCGGGGAGCTGTTTTTT. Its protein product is CATTGGGDKKGANTGELFF.

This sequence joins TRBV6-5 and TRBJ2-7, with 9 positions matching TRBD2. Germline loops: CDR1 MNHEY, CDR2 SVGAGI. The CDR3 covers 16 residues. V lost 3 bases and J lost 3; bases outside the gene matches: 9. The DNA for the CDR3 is TGTGCCAGCAGTTATGGGGGCGGGAGGGCCGACTACGAGCAGTACTTC. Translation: CASSYGGGRADYEQYF.

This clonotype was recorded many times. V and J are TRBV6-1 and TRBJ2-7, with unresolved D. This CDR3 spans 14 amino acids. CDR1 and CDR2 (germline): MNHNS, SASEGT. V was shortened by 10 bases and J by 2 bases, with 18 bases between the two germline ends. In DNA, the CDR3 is TGTGCCATCCCACCGGGTAACCCCCCCTACGAGCAGTACTTC. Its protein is CAIPPGNPPYEQYF.